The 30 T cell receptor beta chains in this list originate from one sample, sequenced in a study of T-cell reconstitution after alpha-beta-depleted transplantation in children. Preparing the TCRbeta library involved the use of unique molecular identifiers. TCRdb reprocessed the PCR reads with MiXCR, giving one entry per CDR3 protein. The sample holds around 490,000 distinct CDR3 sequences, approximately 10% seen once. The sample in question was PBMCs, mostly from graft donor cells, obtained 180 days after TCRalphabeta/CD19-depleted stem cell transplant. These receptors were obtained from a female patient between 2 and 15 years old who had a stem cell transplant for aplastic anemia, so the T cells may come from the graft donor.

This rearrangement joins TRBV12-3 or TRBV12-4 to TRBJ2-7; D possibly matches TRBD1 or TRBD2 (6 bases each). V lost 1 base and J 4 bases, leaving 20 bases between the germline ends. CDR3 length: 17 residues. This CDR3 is CASSLDGLGGRTYEQYF. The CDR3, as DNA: TGTGCCAGCAGTTTAGATGGACTTGGGGGGCGCACTTACGAGCAGTACTTC.

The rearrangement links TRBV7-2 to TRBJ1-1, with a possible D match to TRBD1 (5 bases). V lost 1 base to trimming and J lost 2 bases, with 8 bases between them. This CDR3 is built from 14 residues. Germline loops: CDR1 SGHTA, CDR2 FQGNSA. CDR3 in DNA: TGTGCCAGCAGCTTAGTGGGGGACAACACTGAAGCTTTCTTT. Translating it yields CASSLVGDNTEAFF.

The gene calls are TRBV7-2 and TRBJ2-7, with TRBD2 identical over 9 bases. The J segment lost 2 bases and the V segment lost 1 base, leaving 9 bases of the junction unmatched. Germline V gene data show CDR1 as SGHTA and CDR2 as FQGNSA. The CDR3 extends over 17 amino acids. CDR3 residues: CASSLGHSGRGTYEQYF. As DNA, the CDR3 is TGTGCCAGCAGCTTAGGACATAGCGGGAGAGGGACCTACGAGCAGTACTTC.

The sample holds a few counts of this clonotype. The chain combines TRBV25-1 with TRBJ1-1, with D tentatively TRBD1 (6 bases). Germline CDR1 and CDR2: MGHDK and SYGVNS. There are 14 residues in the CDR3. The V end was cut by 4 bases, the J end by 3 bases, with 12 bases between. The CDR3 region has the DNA TGTGCCAGCAGTGTCGAGGGGGTCTACACTGAAGCTTTCTTT. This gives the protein CASSVEGVYTEAFF.

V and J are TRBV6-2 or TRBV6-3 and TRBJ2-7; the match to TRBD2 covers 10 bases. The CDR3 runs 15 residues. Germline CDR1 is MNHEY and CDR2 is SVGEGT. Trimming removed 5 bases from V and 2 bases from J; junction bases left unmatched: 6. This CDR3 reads CASSQGLAPTYEQYV. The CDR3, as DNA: TGTGCCAGCAGTCAGGGACTAGCGCCTACCTACGAGCAGTACGTC.

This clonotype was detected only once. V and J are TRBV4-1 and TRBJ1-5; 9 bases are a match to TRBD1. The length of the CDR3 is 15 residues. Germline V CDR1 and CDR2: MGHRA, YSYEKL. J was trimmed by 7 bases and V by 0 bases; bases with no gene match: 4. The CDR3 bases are TGCGCCAGCAGCCAAGATCTGGGACAGGGCCAGCCCCAGCATTTT. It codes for CASSQDLGQGQPQHF.

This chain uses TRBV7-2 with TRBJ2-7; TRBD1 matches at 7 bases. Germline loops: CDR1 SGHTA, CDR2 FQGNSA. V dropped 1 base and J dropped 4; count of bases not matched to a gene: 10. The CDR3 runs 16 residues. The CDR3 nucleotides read TGTGCCAGCAGCTTAGATACAGGGGATCCATATTACGAGCAGTACGTC. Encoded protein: CASSLDTGDPYYEQYV.

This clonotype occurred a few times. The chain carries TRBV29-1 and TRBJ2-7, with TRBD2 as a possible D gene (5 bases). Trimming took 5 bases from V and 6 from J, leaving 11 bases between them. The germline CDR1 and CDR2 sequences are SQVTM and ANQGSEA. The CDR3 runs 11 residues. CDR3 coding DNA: TGCAGCGTTCTCTCGGGGTTCGAGCAGTACGTC. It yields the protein CSVLSGFEQYV.

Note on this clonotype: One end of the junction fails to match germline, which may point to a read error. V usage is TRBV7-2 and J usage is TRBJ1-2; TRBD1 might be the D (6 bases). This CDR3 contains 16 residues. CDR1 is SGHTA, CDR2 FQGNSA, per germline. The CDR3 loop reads CASSPRGLSTAYRYTF. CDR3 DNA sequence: TGTGCCAGCAGCCCCAGGGGCTTATCCACAGCCTATCGCTACACCTTC.

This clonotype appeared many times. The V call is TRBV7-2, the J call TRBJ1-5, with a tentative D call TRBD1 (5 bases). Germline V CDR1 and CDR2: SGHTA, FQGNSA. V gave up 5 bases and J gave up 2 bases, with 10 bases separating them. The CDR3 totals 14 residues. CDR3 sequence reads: CASSPGGGNQPQHF. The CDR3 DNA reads TGTGCCAGCAGCCCCGGGGGGGGCAATCAGCCCCAGCATTTT. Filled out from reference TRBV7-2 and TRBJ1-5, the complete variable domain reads GAGVSQSPSNKVTEKGKDVELRCDPISGHTALYWYRQSLGQGLEFLIYFQGNSAPDKSGLPSDRFSAERTGGSVSTLTIQRTQQEDSAVYLCASSPGGGNQPQHFGDGTRLSIL.

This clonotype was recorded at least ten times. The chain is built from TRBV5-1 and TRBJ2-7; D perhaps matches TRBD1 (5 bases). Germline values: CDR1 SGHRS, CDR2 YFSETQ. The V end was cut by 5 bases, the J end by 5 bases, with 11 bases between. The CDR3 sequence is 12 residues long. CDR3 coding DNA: TGCGCCAGCAGACAGGAAGGGAACGAGCAGTACTTC. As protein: CASRQEGNEQYF. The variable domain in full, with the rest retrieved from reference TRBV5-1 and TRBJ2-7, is KAGVTQTPRYLIKTRGQQVTLSCSPISGHRSVSWYQQTPGQGLQFLFEYFSETQRNKGNFPGRFSGRQFSNSRSEMNVSTLELGDSALYLCASRQEGNEQYFGPGTRLTVT.

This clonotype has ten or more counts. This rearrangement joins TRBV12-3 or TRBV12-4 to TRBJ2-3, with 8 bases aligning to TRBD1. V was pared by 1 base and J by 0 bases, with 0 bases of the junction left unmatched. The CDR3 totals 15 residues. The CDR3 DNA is TGTGCCAGCAGTTTAGGACAGGGGAGCACAGATACGCAGTATTTT. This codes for CASSLGQGSTDTQYF.

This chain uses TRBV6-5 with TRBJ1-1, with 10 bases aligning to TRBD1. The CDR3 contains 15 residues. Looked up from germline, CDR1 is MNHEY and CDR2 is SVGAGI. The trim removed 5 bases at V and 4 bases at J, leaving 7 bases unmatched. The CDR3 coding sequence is TGTGCCAGCAGTCACCTGGGACAGGGGCGCACTGAAGCTTTCTTT. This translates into CASSHLGQGRTEAFF.

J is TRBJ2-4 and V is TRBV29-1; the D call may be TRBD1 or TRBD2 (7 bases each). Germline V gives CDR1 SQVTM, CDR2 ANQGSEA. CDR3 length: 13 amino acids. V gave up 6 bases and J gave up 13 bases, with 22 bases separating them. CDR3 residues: CSVRPASGGGQYF. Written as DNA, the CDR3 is TGCAGCGTCCGACCGGCTAGCGGAGGGGGCCAGTACTTC.

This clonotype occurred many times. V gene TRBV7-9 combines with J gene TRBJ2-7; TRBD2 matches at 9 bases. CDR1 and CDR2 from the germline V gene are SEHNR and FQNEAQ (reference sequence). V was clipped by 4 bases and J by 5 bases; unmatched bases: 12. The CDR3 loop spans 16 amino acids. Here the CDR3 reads CASSSPLGREGHEQYF. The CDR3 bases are TGTGCCAGCAGCTCGCCGCTGGGGCGGGAGGGCCACGAGCAGTACTTC.

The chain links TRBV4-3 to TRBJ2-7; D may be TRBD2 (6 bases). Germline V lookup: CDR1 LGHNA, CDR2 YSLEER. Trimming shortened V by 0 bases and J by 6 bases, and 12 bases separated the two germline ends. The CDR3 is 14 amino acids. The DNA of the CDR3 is TGCGCCAGCAGCCAAGACGGACGGGAGTTCGAGCAGTACTTC. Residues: CASSQDGREFEQYF.

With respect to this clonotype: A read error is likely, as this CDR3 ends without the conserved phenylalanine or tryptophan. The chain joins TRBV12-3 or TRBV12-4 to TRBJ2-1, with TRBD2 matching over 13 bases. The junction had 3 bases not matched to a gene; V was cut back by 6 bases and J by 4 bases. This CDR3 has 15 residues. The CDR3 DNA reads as TGTGCCAGCAGATCGACTAGCGGGGGGTACAATGAGCAGTTCTTG. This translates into CASRSTSGGYNEQFL.

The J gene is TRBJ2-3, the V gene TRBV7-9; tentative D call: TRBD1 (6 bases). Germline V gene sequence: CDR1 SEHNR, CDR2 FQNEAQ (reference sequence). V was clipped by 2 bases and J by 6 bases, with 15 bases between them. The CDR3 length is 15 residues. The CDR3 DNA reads TGTGCCAGCAGCTTAAGGACAGCATCTGGGGATACGCAGTATTTT. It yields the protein CASSLRTASGDTQYF.

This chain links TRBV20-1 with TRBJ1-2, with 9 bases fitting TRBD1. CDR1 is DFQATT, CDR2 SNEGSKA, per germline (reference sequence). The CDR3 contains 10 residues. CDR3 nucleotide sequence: TGCAGGACAGGGGGCTATGGCTACACCTTC. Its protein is CRTGGYGYTF.

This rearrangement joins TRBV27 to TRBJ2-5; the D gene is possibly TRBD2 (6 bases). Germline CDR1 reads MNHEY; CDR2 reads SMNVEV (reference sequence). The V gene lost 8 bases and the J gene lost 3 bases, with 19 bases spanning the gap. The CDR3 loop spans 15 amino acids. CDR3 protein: CASGWRGTSEETQYF. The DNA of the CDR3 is TGTGCCAGCGGTTGGAGAGGGACTTCCGAAGAGACCCAGTACTTC.

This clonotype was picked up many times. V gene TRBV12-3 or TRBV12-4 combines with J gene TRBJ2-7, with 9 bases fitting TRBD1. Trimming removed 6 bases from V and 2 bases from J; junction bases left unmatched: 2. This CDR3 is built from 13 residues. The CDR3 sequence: CASSRDRAYEQYV. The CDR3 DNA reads TGTGCCAGCAGCCGGGACAGGGCCTACGAGCAGTACGTC.

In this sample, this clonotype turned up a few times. Written as DNA, the CDR3 is TGTGCCAGCAGTCCTTTGGGGCTAGCGGGAGCCCTAGGGACCGGGGAGCTGTTTTTT. Its translation: CASSPLGLAGALGTGELFF. The chain carries TRBV12-3 or TRBV12-4 and TRBJ2-2; 10 bases match TRBD2. Losses at the gene ends were 5 bases for V and 5 bases for J; bases not matched to a gene: 17. CDR3 size: 19 residues.

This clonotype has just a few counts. In DNA, the CDR3 is TGTGCCAGCAGTTCCTTCGAGGGGACCCCAAGGGGACCTGAGCAGTACTTC. Residues: CASSSFEGTPRGPEQYF. The rearrangement uses TRBV27 and TRBJ2-7, with D perhaps given as TRBD1 or TRBD2 (5 bases each). V lost 4 bases to trimming and J lost 7 bases, with 26 bases between them. Looked up from germline, CDR1 is MNHEY and CDR2 is SMNVEV (reference sequence). The CDR3 runs 17 residues.

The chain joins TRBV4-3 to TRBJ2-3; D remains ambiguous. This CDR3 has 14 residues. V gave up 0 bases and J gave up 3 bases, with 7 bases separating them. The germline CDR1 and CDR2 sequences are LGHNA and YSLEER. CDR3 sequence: CASSQDYTTDTQYF. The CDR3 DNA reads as TGCGCCAGCAGCCAAGATTACACTACAGATACGCAGTATTTT.

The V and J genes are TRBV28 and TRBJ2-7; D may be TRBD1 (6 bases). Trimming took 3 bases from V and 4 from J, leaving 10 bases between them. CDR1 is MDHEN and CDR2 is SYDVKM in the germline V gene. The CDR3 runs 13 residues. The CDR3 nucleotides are TGTGCCAGCAGTTTCTCAGGGGATTACGAGCAGTACTTC. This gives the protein CASSFSGDYEQYF.

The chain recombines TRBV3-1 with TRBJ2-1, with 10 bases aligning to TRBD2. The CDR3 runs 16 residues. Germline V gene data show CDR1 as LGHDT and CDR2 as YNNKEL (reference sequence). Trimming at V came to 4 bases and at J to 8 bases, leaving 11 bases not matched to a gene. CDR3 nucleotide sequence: TGTGCCAGCAGCCCCTTAGCGGGAGGAGTGTGGGATGAGCAGTTCTTC. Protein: CASSPLAGGVWDEQFF.

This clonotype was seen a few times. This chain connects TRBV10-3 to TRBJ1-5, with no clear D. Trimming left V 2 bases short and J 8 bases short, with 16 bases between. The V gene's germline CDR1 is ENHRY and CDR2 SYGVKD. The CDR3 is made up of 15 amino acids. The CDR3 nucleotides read TGTGCCATCAGTGAGCAAGGGAGGCAGGAGGAGCCCCAGCATTTT. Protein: CAISEQGRQEEPQHF.

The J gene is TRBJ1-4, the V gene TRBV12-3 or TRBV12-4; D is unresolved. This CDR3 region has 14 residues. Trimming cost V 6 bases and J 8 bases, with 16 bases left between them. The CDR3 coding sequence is TGTGCCAGCAGCATCATGACACCCCGGGAAAAACTGTTTTTT. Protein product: CASSIMTPREKLFF.

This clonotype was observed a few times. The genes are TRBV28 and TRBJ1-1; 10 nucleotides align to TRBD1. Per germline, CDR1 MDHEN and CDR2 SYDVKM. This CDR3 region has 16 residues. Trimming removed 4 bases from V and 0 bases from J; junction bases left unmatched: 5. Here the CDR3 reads CASSWDRGRVNTEAFF. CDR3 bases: TGTGCCAGCAGTTGGGACAGGGGAAGGGTGAACACTGAAGCTTTCTTT.

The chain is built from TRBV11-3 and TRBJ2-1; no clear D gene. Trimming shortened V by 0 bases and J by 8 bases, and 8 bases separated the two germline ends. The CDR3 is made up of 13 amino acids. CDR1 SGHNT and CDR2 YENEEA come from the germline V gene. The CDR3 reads CASSLEDPDEQFF. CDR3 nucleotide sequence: TGTGCCAGCAGCTTAGAAGACCCCGATGAGCAGTTCTTC.